The clone carrying this T cell receptor (beta chain) was counted between two and nine times. The data stem from a study of blood T cell repertoires in COVID-19. About the research overall: The cDNA or gDNA used as material had been derived from T cells, B-cell-depleted T cells, or PBMCs.

Seattle's cohort entered during active infection and was followed longitudinally. Germline V gives CDR1 SGDLS, CDR2 YYNGEE. V lost 3 bases and J lost 4; bases outside the gene matches: 11. The CDR3 length is 17 residues. In the original processing: Researchers report that nucleated cell counts were estimated from reference gene primer amplification. This table comes from immunoSEQ multiplex PCR, and its TCRdb copy is limited to in-frame clones, with some not included. Clone size and the V and J calls come from that table; the DNA yielded D and trimming. The data contain 150,000 or so clones, 85% to 90% of them seen just once; the ten biggest clones take up 10% to 13%.

The genes are TRBV9 and TRBJ2-1; 9 bases are shared with TRBD2. This TCR derives from a woman in her seventies with COVID-19, enrolled during active disease. Sequences were obtained from peripheral blood. Here the CDR3 reads CASSAHQGSGGYNEQFF. DNA of the CDR3: TGTGCCAGCAGCGCCCATCAGGGAAGCGGGGGGTACAATGAGCAGTTCTTC.